A single sample is the source of the 7 T cell receptor beta chains below, sequenced in a study of T cell repertoires in cytomegalovirus infection. TCRdb re-called the reads with MiXCR, one entry per CDR3 protein. The data contain 600,000 to 800,000 distinct CDR3 sequences, less than 25% of them singletons. Sequenced sample: CD8+ T cells from PBMCs. The receptors shown here come from a human donor in good health (CMV status not recorded). Some clones in this sample may be carry-over from other donors' samples.

The chain is built from TRBV6-2 or TRBV6-3 and TRBJ2-5; 7 bases match TRBD1. CDR1 and CDR2 from the germline V gene are MNHEY and SVGEGT. The V and J ends lost 1 base and 4 bases, in that order; junction bases with no gene match: 9. The CDR3 contains 16 residues. CDR3 protein: CASSYYRRGGPETQYF. For the CDR3, the DNA is TGTGCCAGCAGTTACTATAGACGAGGGGGCCCAGAGACCCAGTACTTC.

The table lists this clonotype with many counts. The chain joins TRBV12-3 or TRBV12-4 to TRBJ2-7; no reliable D call. The V end lost 3 bases, the J end lost 4 bases, and 10 bases lay between the germline ends. The CDR3 contains 13 residues. The CDR3 region has the DNA TGTGCCAGCAGTTTGGCCGGGTTTTACGAGCAGTACTTC. It is translated as CASSLAGFYEQYF.

The V call is TRBV29-1, the J call TRBJ2-1, with TRBD2 matching 8 bases. The CDR3 loop spans 12 amino acids. Trimming cost V 1 base and J 8 bases; bases outside gene matches: 1. Germline assignment: CDR1 SQVTM and CDR2 ANQGSEA. CDR3 nucleotides: TGCAGCGTTGAAGGGCGGGGGGATGAGCAGTTCTTC. Translated, it gives CSVEGRGDEQFF.

This rearrangement joins TRBV11-2 to TRBJ2-3; 9 bases match TRBD2. Looked up from germline, CDR1 is SGHAT and CDR2 is FQNNGV. V dropped 5 bases and J dropped 7; count of bases not matched to a gene: 16. This CDR3 contains 17 residues. The CDR3 DNA reads as TGTGCCAGCAGCGAACATAACTATCGCGGGGGGGTATATACGCAGTATTTT. It translates to CASSEHNYRGGVYTQYF. Looking up the rest from reference TRBV11-2 and TRBJ2-3 gives the full variable domain: EAGVAQSPRYKIIEKRQSVAFWCNPISGHATLYWYQQILGQGPKLLIQFQNNGVVDDSQLPKDRFSAERLKGVDSTLKIQPAKLEDSAVYLCASSEHNYRGGVYTQYFGPGTRLTVL.

The table lists this clonotype with many counts. This chain joins TRBV28 and TRBJ2-7; no definite D call. CDR3 size: 12 residues. CDR1 MDHEN and CDR2 SYDVKM come from the germline V gene. The V gene lost 5 bases and the J gene lost 0 bases, with 5 bases spanning the gap. The CDR3 is CASSPNSYEQYV. The CDR3 DNA reads as TGTGCCAGCAGTCCTAACTCCTACGAGCAGTACGTC.

This sequence joins TRBV15 and TRBJ1-1, with D possibly TRBD1 on 6 matching bases. The CDR3 has 17 amino acids. Trimming removed 0 bases at V and 0 bases at J, with 14 bases between. The germline V gene has CDR1 LNHNV and CDR2 YYDKDF (reference sequence). Here the CDR3 reads CATSRDLGGGMNTEAFF. CDR3 bases: TGTGCCACCAGCAGAGATCTTGGTGGGGGCATGAACACTGAAGCTTTCTTT.

This clonotype was recorded a few times. The chain has TRBV5-4 and TRBJ2-5; 7 bases line up with TRBD1. The CDR3 totals 15 residues. Germline CDR1 and CDR2: SGHNT and YYREEE (reference sequence). The junction had 10 bases not matched to a gene; V was cut back by 3 bases and J by 5 bases. The DNA for the CDR3 is TGTGCCAGCAGCTCAACCACAGACAGGGACGAGACCCAGTACTTC. This encodes CASSSTTDRDETQYF.